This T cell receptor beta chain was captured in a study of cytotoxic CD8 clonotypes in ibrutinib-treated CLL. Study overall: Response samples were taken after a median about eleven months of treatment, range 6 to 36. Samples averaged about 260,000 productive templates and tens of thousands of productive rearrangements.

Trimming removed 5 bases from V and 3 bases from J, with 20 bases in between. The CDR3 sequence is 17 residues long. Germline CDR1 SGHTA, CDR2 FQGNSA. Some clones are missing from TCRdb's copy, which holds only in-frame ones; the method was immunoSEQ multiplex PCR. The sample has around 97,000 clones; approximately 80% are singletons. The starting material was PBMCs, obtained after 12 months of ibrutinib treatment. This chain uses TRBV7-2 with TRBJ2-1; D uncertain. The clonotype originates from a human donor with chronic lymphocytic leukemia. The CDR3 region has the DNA TGTGCCAGCAGCCAGACTTCTCCAACCGAACTCTACAATGAGCAGTTCTTC. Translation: CASSQTSPTELYNEQFF.